This is a list of T cell receptor beta chains from one sample in a study of Ad26.COV2.S vaccination and SARS-CoV-2 variants. The assay was immunoSEQ multiplex PCR, and TCRdb's table has in-frame clones only and misses some. Seen here are a few hundred thousand clones, roughly 90% observed once, and the top ten hold 12%. Specimen: peripheral blood, collected in a trial of Ad26.COV2.S vaccine versus placebo. The receptors were sampled from a person aged 18-65 years who received the Ad26.COV2.S COVID-19 vaccine or a placebo. CDR3s include the opening cysteine and the closing phenylalanine or tryptophan. A D gene is named only where the DNA matches it firmly. The size of a clone is reported for some rows only, either as once, few or many, or as a class for expanded clones.

J gene | V gene | D gene | clone size | CDR3 protein | CDR3 DNA
TRBJ2-1 | TRBV7-7 | . | . | CASSFRNPLPWDPGEQFF | TGTGCTAGCAGCTTCCGAAACCCACTTCCGTGGGATCCTGGGGAGCAGTTCTTC
TRBJ2-7 | TRBV2 | . | . | CASSVRLARDEQYF | TGTGCCAGCAGTGTGCGACTGGCCAGGGACGAGCAGTACTTC
TRBJ1-2 | TRBV10-3 | . | once | CAISGEGYGYTF | TGTGCCATCAGCGGGGAGGGCTATGGCTACACCTTC
TRBJ1-5 | TRBV2 | TRBD1 | few | CASSGQVNSNQPQHF | TGTGCCAGCAGCGGACAGGTGAATAGCAATCAGCCCCAGCATTTT
TRBJ1-1 | TRBV4-3 | TRBD1 | . | CASSQPGTGGSEAFF | TGCGCCAGCAGCCAACCCGGGACAGGGGGTTCTGAAGCTTTCTTT
TRBJ2-3 | TRBV6-5 | . | . | CASRTASRDTQYF | TGTGCCAGCAGAACGGCTAGCAGAGATACGCAGTATTTT
TRBJ2-3 | TRBV11-2 | TRBD2 | . | CASSLDRGGDTQYF | TGTGCCAGCAGCTTAGATCGCGGGGGAGATACGCAGTATTTT
TRBJ2-7 | TRBV5-1 | TRBD2 | once | CASSLSGLAGGGEQYF | TGCGCCAGCAGCTTGTCGGGGCTAGCGGGAGGAGGGGAGCAGTACTTC
TRBJ1-1 | TRBV19 | . | . | CASSPMRGTEAFF | TGTGCCAGTAGTCCGATGCGCGGCACTGAAGCTTTCTTT
TRBJ1-1 | TRBV5-4 | . | once | CASSLQESTEAFF | TGTGCCAGCAGCTTGCAGGAGAGCACTGAAGCTTTCTTT
TRBJ1-2 | TRBV7-2 | TRBD1 | . | CASSTSGTAPHNYGYTF | TGTGCCAGCAGCACCTCCGGGACAGCGCCACACAACTATGGCTACACCTTC
TRBJ2-2 | TRBV6-5 | . | . | CASSYWANTGELFF | TGTGCCAGCAGTTATTGGGCGAACACCGGGGAGCTGTTTTTT
TRBJ2-3 | TRBV13 | . | . | CASSFSTGTDTQYF | TGTGCCAGCAGCTTCAGCACCGGCACAGATACGCAGTATTTT
TRBJ2-6 | TRBV7-3 | . | . | CASSLPDGANVLTF | TGTGCCAGCAGCTTGCCTGACGGGGCCAACGTCCTGACTTTC
TRBJ2-7 | TRBV7-2 | TRBD1 | few | CASSPVGTEKIYEQYF | TGTGCCAGCAGCCCTGTCGGGACAGAAAAAATCTACGAGCAGTACTTC
TRBJ1-1 | TRBV6-5 | . | . | CATVGDLNTEAFF | TGTGCCACCGTTGGGGATCTGAACACTGAAGCTTTCTTT
TRBJ2-5 | TRBV5-1 | . | . | CASSLTFDYLSETQYF | TGCGCCAGCAGCTTGACTTTCGACTACCTCTCAGAGACCCAGTACTTC
TRBJ2-5 | TRBV5-5 | . | . | CASSFNSQETQYF | TGTGCCAGCAGCTTTAACAGCCAAGAGACCCAGTACTTC
TRBJ1-1 | TRBV19 | . | . | CASSIGAGGGSEAFF | TGTGCCAGTAGTATAGGGGCTGGTGGGGGTTCTGAAGCTTTCTTT
TRBJ1-2 | TRBV5-1 | TRBD1 | . | CASSPTGEGYGYTF | TGCGCCAGCAGCCCGACAGGGGAGGGCTATGGCTACACCTTC
TRBJ1-2 | TRBV3-1/TRBV3-2 | . | . | CASSPGPLGEYGYTF | TGTGCCAGCAGCCCAGGACCCCTGGGGGAGTATGGCTACACCTTC
TRBJ2-2 | TRBV24-1 | TRBD1 | . | CATSDAGQGDTGELFF | TGTGCCACCAGTGATGCCGGACAGGGGGACACCGGGGAGCTGTTTTTT
TRBJ1-1 | TRBV27 | . | . | CASSLGGSLNTEAFF | TGTGCCAGCAGTTTAGGGGGCTCTTTGAACACTGAAGCTTTCTTT
TRBJ2-5 | TRBV6-2/TRBV6-3 | TRBD2 | . | CASSWRLAGARGTQYF | TGTGCCAGCAGTTGGCGACTAGCGGGAGCCCGGGGGACCCAGTACTTC
TRBJ1-5 | TRBV4-1 | TRBD1 | . | CASSLGTGGEMGQPQHF | TGCGCCAGCAGCCTAGGGACAGGGGGCGAGATGGGTCAGCCCCAGCATTTT
TRBJ2-3 | TRBV4-3 | . | . | CASSQDLRGWIADTQYF | TGCGCCAGCAGCCAAGATCTTAGGGGATGGATAGCAGATACGCAGTATTTT